These 15 T cell receptor beta chains were sequenced from one sample in a study of blood T cell repertoires in COVID-19. Method: immunoSEQ multiplex PCR; TCRdb's copy keeps in-frame clones and lacks some. The table lists around 100,000 clones, 75% to 90% of them singletons. The sequencing sample was made of peripheral blood. These receptors originate from a human donor in a cohort sampled during active or convalescent COVID-19.

The chain combines TRBV7-9 with TRBJ1-2, with D possibly being TRBD1 (5 bases). Trimming removed 5 bases from V and 7 bases from J, with 17 bases in between. This CDR3 has 14 amino acids. CDR1 SEHNR and CDR2 FQNEAQ come from the germline V gene (reference sequence). The DNA for the CDR3 is TGTGCCAGCAGCCCGTCGGAGGGGTTAAGTGGCTACACCTTC. Its translation is CASSPSEGLSGYTF.

The genes are TRBV9 and TRBJ1-1; D may be TRBD1 (6 bases). This CDR3 spans 14 amino acids. V lost 1 base and J 1 base, leaving 8 bases between the germline ends. CDR1 SGDLS and CDR2 YYNGEE come from the germline V gene. CDR3 bases: TGTGCCAGCAGCGTATTGACAGGGAACACTGAAGCTTTCTTT. It specifies CASSVLTGNTEAFF.

This chain uses TRBV10-2 with TRBJ1-4; unclear D gene. The CDR3 sequence is 15 residues long. Germline V gene data show CDR1 as WSHSY and CDR2 as SAAADI. Trimming left V 3 bases short and J 2 bases short, with 10 bases between. CDR3 protein: CASSEGRETNEKLFF. The DNA for the CDR3 is TGCGCCAGCAGTGAAGGAAGGGAGACTAATGAAAAACTGTTTTTT.

The chain carries TRBV19 and TRBJ1-5; D remains ambiguous. CDR1 and CDR2 from the germline V gene are LNHDA and SQIVND (reference sequence). V lost 3 bases and J lost 7, with 10 bases in between. CDR3 length equals 13 residues. DNA for the CDR3: TGTGCCAGTAGTATTACGACAAACCAGCCCCAGCATTTT. This codes for CASSITTNQPQHF.

This chain links TRBV7-3 with TRBJ2-3, with 7 bases fitting TRBD2. The length of the CDR3 is 15 residues. J was trimmed by 3 bases and V by 6 bases; bases with no gene match: 9. Germline V gene sequence: CDR1 SGHTA, CDR2 FQGTGA. CDR3 coding DNA: TGTGCCAGCAGTCCCCAACCGGGGGGAACAGATACGCAGTATTTT. Its translation is CASSPQPGGTDTQYF.

The rearrangement uses TRBV19 and TRBJ1-2; D is unresolved. Germline V gene sequence: CDR1 LNHDA, CDR2 SQIVND (reference sequence). Trimming took 5 bases from V and 8 from J, leaving 15 bases between them. The CDR3 consists of 13 residues. Here the CDR3 reads CASSSSAAEGYTF. The CDR3 DNA reads as TGTGCCAGTAGTTCCTCGGCGGCGGAGGGCTACACCTTC.

This clone has only a few counts. V gene TRBV13 combines with J gene TRBJ2-2, with TRBD1 identical over 9 bases. V dropped 6 bases and J dropped 4; count of bases not matched to a gene: 9. The germline gives CDR1 PRHDT, CDR2 FYEKMQ (reference sequence). The CDR3 is made up of 16 amino acids. Here the CDR3 reads CASRYQQGASTGELFF. The DNA for the CDR3 is TGTGCCAGCAGATACCAACAGGGGGCCAGCACCGGGGAGCTGTTTTTT.

This clone was detected only once. This chain uses TRBV19 with TRBJ1-3; TRBD1 matches at 9 bases. The V and J ends lost 5 bases and 2 bases, in that order; junction bases with no gene match: 4. CDR1 is LNHDA and CDR2 is SQIVND in the germline V gene (reference sequence). The CDR3 contains 15 residues. CDR3 loop: CASSRDRDAGNTIYF. CDR3 bases: TGTGCCAGTAGTCGGGACAGGGATGCTGGAAACACCATATATTTT.

The chain recombines TRBV11-2 with TRBJ2-2; TRBD2 agrees at 7 bases. J gave up 1 base and V 1 base, and 3 bases lay outside the gene matches. Per the germline V gene, CDR1 is SGHAT and CDR2 is FQNNGV. The CDR3 length is 16 residues. CDR3: CASSLVGGWNTGELFF. CDR3 nucleotide sequence: TGTGCCAGCAGCTTAGTGGGAGGGTGGAACACCGGGGAGCTGTTTTTT.

This clone was seen a single time. This chain joins TRBV6-6 and TRBJ2-1; 11 nucleotides align to TRBD1. The V gene's germline CDR1 is MNHNY and CDR2 SVGAGI (reference sequence). V trimming: 4 bases; J trimming: 5 bases; junction bases outside the gene matches: 4. This CDR3 has 15 residues. The CDR3 spells CASSSRDRGNNEQFF. Here the CDR3 DNA reads TGTGCCAGCAGTTCCCGGGACAGGGGGAACAATGAGCAGTTCTTC.

The CDR3, as DNA: TGTGCCAGCAGCTCCATGTCCGGGGAGCTGTTTTTT. This sequence encodes CASSSMSGELFF. V and J are TRBV7-2 and TRBJ2-2; no firm D call. The V end was cut by 4 bases, the J end by 6 bases, with 6 bases between. There are 12 residues in the CDR3. CDR1 is SGHTA, CDR2 FQGNSA, per germline.

The chain couples TRBV27 to TRBJ2-1, with 8 bases aligning to TRBD1. V trimming: 6 bases; J trimming: 3 bases; junction bases outside the gene matches: 13. The CDR3 sequence is 17 residues long. CDR1 is MNHEY, CDR2 SMNVEV, per germline (reference sequence). CDR3 nucleotide sequence: TGTGCCAGCAGCACAGTCGTGAGGGGACAGGACTACAATGAGCAGTTCTTC. Translated, it gives CASSTVVRGQDYNEQFF.

This chain connects TRBV2 to TRBJ2-7, with 8 nucleotides matching TRBD1. Germline V lookup: CDR1 SNHLY, CDR2 FYNNEI. J was trimmed by 2 bases and V by 6 bases; bases with no gene match: 9. This CDR3 spans 15 amino acids. The CDR3 nucleotides read TGTGCCAGCAGGCCACAGGGGGAAGGTCCCTACGAGCAGTACTTC. Translation: CASRPQGEGPYEQYF.

V gene TRBV3-1 (or the pseudogene TRBV3-2) combines with J gene TRBJ1-6; no clear D. This CDR3 spans 15 amino acids. The ends were cut back, 3 bases at V and 10 bases at J, with 16 bases in the middle. Germline CDR1 is LGHDT and CDR2 is YNNKEL (reference sequence). The CDR3 DNA reads TGTGCCAGCAGCCAGTTTGCAGAGGCCTACTCACCCCTCCACTTT. As protein: CASSQFAEAYSPLHF.

This clone appeared once. The V gene is TRBV2, the J gene TRBJ1-1; 9 bases line up with TRBD1. This CDR3 contains 14 residues. Germline CDR1 SNHLY, CDR2 FYNNEI. Trimming cost V 5 bases and J 4 bases; bases outside gene matches: 5. Here the CDR3 reads CASSTGGAVTEAFF. The CDR3 DNA follows: TGTGCCAGCAGTACAGGGGGCGCGGTCACTGAAGCTTTCTTT. The variable domain in full, completed from reference TRBV2 and TRBJ1-1, reads EPEVTQTPSHQVTQMGQEVILRCVPISNHLYFYWYRQILGQKVEFLVSFYNNEISEKSEIFDDQFSVERPDGSNFTLKIRSTKLEDSAMYFCASSTGGAVTEAFFGQGTRLTVV.